This note documents a single TCR beta chain sequence. Its antigen remains unknown. This sample stems from a study of immune evolution from preneoplasia to lung adenocarcinoma. Study-wide context: HLA loss of heterozygosity: roughly 6.6% AIS, about 15% MIA, approximately 31% ADC, none AAH.

Broader study findings: From normal lung to invasive adenocarcinoma, top clone frequencies appeared to decrease.

CDR1 is SGHAT and CDR2 is FQNNGV in the germline V gene. This CDR3 is built from 13 residues. The V end was cut by 1 base, the J end by 10 bases, with 11 bases between. Method: immunoSEQ multiplex PCR; TCRdb's copy keeps in-frame clones and lacks some. The table has 9,200 or so clones, roughly 80% seen once; the top ten hold roughly 8.7%. The sequenced sample consisted of FFPE minimally invasive lung adenocarcinoma tissue. The V and J genes are TRBV11-2 and TRBJ2-1; unclear D gene. This TCR was recovered from a donor older than 65 with lung adenocarcinoma. The CDR3: CASSLVSLREQFF. CDR3 DNA: TGTGCCAGCAGCTTAGTAAGCCTACGCGAGCAGTTCTTC.